This TCR beta chain was obtained from a study of cytomegalovirus exposure and HLA in healthy donors. Sequencing used immunoSEQ multiplex PCR; TCRdb keeps in-frame clones, though not all of them. The table has fewer than 200,000 clones, about 87% seen once. This CDR3 spans 13 amino acids. The ends were cut back, 9 bases at V and 0 bases at J, with 12 bases in the middle. CDR1 is SGHTA, CDR2 FQGNSA, per germline. The TCR comes from a woman in her thirties in good health and CMV-seronegative. The sequencing input was PBMCs. The V gene is TRBV7-2, the J gene TRBJ2-7, with D tentatively TRBD1 (5 bases). The CDR3 DNA follows: TGTGCCAGTGAAGGGGCAAGCTCCTACGAGCAGTACTTC. This gives the protein CASEGASSYEQYF.